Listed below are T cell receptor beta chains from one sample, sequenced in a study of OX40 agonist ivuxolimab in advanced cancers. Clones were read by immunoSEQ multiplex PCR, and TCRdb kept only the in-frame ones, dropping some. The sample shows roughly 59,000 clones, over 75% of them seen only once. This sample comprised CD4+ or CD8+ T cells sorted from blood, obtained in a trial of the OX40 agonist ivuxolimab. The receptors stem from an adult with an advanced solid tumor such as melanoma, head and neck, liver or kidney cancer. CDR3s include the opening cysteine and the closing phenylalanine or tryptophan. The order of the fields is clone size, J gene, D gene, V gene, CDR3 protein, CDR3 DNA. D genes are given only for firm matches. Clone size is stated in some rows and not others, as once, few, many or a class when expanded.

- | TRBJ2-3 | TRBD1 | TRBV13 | CASSSRGPDTQYF | TGTGCCAGCAGCTCCAGGGGGCCAGATACGCAGTATTTT
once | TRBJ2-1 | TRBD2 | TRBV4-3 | CASSQDGGASGDHEQFF | TGCGCCAGCAGCCAAGATGGAGGGGCTAGCGGGGACCATGAGCAGTTCTTC
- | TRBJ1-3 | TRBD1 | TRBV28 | CASSLPDRARGNTIYF | TGTGCCAGCAGTTTACCTGACAGGGCGAGAGGAAACACCATATATTTT
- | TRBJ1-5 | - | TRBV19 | CASSMGDYEQPQHF | TGTGCCAGTAGTATGGGGGATTACGAACAGCCCCAGCATTTT
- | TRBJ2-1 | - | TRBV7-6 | CASSSPRRANEQFF | TGTGCCAGCAGCTCCCCCAGAAGGGCCAATGAGCAGTTCTTC
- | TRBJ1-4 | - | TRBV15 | CATSTRGTANEKLFF | TGTGCCACCAGCACTAGGGGAACAGCTAATGAAAAACTGTTTTTT
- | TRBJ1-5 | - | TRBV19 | CASSVPSTSGGNQPQHF | TGTGCCAGTAGTGTCCCCTCCACATCCGGGGGCAATCAGCCCCAGCATTTT
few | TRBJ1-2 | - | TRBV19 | CASTVTGHYGYTF | TGTGCCAGTACCGTAACAGGGCACTATGGCTACACCTTC
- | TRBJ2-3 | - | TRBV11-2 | CASSLGQGPGTDTQYF | TGTGCCAGCAGCTTAGGGCAGGGGCCCGGAACAGATACGCAGTATTTT
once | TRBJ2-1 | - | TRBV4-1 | CASSQDNGDPSFF | TGCGCCAGCAGCCAAGATAATGGGGACCCTTCGTTCTTC
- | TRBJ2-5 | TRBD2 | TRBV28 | CASSSQRGAQETQYF | TGTGCCAGCAGTTCCCAGCGGGGGGCCCAAGAGACCCAGTACTTC
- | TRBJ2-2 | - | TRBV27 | CASSSTKSNTGELFF | TGTGCCAGCAGTTCCACCAAATCGAACACCGGGGAGCTGTTTTTT
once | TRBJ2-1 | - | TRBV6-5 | CAAWGDNEQFF | TGTGCCGCGTGGGGGGACAATGAGCAGTTCTTC
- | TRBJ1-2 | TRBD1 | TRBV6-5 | CASREGTAYGYTF | TGTGCCAGCAGGGAAGGGACAGCCTATGGCTACACCTTC
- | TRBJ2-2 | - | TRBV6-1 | CASTVLQNTGELFF | TGTGCCAGCACCGTACTACAGAACACCGGGGAGCTGTTTTTT
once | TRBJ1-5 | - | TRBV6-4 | CASSGGIDQPQHF | TGTGCCAGCAGTGGAGGTATCGATCAGCCCCAGCATTTT
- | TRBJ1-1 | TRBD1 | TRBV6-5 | CASSWGQTNEAFF | TGTGCCAGCAGCTGGGGACAGACGAATGAAGCTTTCTTT